This T cell receptor (beta chain) was sequenced for a study of OX40 agonist ivuxolimab in advanced cancers. V lost 6 bases to trimming and J lost 3 bases, with 11 bases between them. CDR3 size: 13 residues. The germline gives CDR1 SEHNR, CDR2 FQNEAQ (reference sequence). Clones were read by immunoSEQ multiplex PCR, and TCRdb kept only the in-frame ones, dropping some. The sample lists around 69,000 clones; 88% were seen once. The V call is TRBV7-9, the J call TRBJ1-1, with D uncertain. This clonotype originated in an adult with an advanced solid tumor such as melanoma, head and neck, liver or kidney cancer. The sample was CD4+ or CD8+ T cells sorted from blood, taken in a trial of the OX40 agonist ivuxolimab. The chain's CDR3 is CASSSGLHTEAFF. The CDR3 region has the DNA TGTGCCAGCAGTTCTGGCTTACACACTGAAGCTTTCTTT.